This entry lists 24 T cell receptor beta chains sequenced from one sample in a study of a mutant IDH1 vaccine in newly diagnosed glioma. No antigen has been identified for these receptors. TCRdb's table, derived via immunoSEQ multiplex PCR, lists solely in-frame clones and lacks some. The data contain around 60,000 clones, about nine tenths of them singletons. The time point here: week 11, during vaccination. Doses consisted of 300 ug of mutant IDH1 20-mer peptide each, paired with topical imiquimod. The sequenced sample was PBMCs, obtained from a glioma patient whose treatment included an IDH1 peptide vaccine. The source is a man between 35 and 55 years old with glioma.

This chain connects TRBV11-3 to TRBJ2-1, with 7 bases aligning to TRBD1. The CDR3 totals 17 residues. V shed 1 base and J 4 bases; nucleotides not matched to a gene: 10. CDR1 is SGHNT and CDR2 is YENEEA in the germline V gene. The CDR3 DNA follows: TGTGCCAGCAGCTTAGGCATAGGACAGGTAGCTTACAATGAGCAGTTCTTC. Translating gives CASSLGIGQVAYNEQFF.

This chain uses TRBV2 with TRBJ1-2, with 7 bases identical to TRBD1. Per germline, CDR1 SNHLY and CDR2 FYNNEI. With V trimmed by 7 bases and J by 0 bases, 2 bases remained unmatched. This CDR3 has 13 residues. CDR3 nucleotide sequence: TGTGCCAGCATGGGACAGACTAACTATGGCTACACCTTC. Translated, it gives CASMGQTNYGYTF. Based on the CDR3 plus reference TRBV2 and TRBJ1-2, the full variable domain is EPEVTQTPSHQVTQMGQEVILRCVPISNHLYFYWYRQILGQKVEFLVSFYNNEISEKSEIFDDQFSVERPDGSNFTLKIRSTKLEDSAMYFCASMGQTNYGYTFGSGTRLTVV.

The chain employs TRBV2 and TRBJ2-5, with 8 bases fitting TRBD2. Germline lookup yields CDR1 SNHLY and CDR2 FYNNEI. The V segment lost 4 bases and the J segment 5 bases; nucleotides outside the gene matches: 9. The CDR3 is 15 amino acids. CDR3 residues: CASSGRAAGVETQYF. CDR3 nucleotide sequence: TGTGCCAGCAGTGGAAGGGCAGCGGGGGTGGAGACCCAGTACTTC.

The chain recombines TRBV6-1 with TRBJ2-5; TRBD2 agrees at 13 bases. The J segment lost 5 bases and the V segment lost 2 bases, leaving 2 bases of the junction unmatched. Germline V gene data show CDR1 as MNHNS and CDR2 as SASEGT. This CDR3 has 15 amino acids. The CDR3, as DNA: TGTGCCAGCAGTGAAACTAGCGGGGGGGCGGAGACCCAGTACTTC. Its protein product is CASSETSGGAETQYF.

This chain connects TRBV25-1 to TRBJ1-5; D is unresolved. CDR1 is MGHDK, CDR2 SYGVNS, per germline. The CDR3 extends over 14 amino acids. The V end lost 3 bases, the J end lost 7 bases, and 13 bases lay between the germline ends. CDR3 residues: CASSDWGVRQPQHF. CDR3 coding DNA: TGTGCCAGCAGTGATTGGGGAGTTCGGCAGCCCCAGCATTTT. Full variable domain (rest looked up from reference TRBV25-1 and TRBJ1-5): EADIYQTPRYLVIGTGKKITLECSQTMGHDKMYWYQQDPGMELHLIHYSYGVNSTEKGDLSSESTVSRIRTEHFPLTLESARPSHTSQYLCASSDWGVRQPQHFGDGTRLSIL.

The V call is TRBV10-1, the J call TRBJ1-1, with D perhaps matching TRBD1 (6 bases). This CDR3 has 13 amino acids. Germline-derived CDR1 and CDR2 are WNHNN and SYGVQD (reference sequence). The ends were cut back, 6 bases at V and 6 bases at J, with 14 bases in the middle. The CDR3 bases are TGCGCCAGCAGACTCACAGGGCAGGCTGAAGCTTTCTTT. Protein sequence: CASRLTGQAEAFF.

The chain has TRBV6-5 and TRBJ2-5; D is uncertain. This CDR3 has 12 residues. Germline V lookup: CDR1 MNHEY, CDR2 SVGAGI. V lost 8 bases and J lost 10, with 17 bases in between. The DNA for the CDR3 is TGTGCCAGCGGCTACCCTTCGGTTGGCCAGTACTTC. Its protein product is CASGYPSVGQYF.

This CDR3 reads CASSPGQDPWTQYF. CDR3 nucleotides: TGTGCCAGCAGCCCCGGACAGGACCCATGGACGCAGTATTTT. V usage is TRBV5-4 and J usage is TRBJ2-3; 7 bases align to TRBD1. The germline gives CDR1 SGHNT, CDR2 YYREEE (reference sequence). Unmatched junction bases numbered 11, after V lost 4 bases and J lost 9 bases. The CDR3 is made up of 14 amino acids. Variable domain in full (rest from reference TRBV5-4 and TRBJ2-3): ETGVTQSPTHLIKTRGQQVTLRCSSQSGHNTVSWYQQALGQGPQFIFQYYREEENGRGNFPPRFSGLQFPNYSSELNVNALELDDSALYLCASSPGQDPWTQYFGPGTRLTVL.

The chain combines TRBV7-3 with TRBJ2-3; D may be TRBD1 (6 bases). Looked up from germline, CDR1 is SGHTA and CDR2 is FQGTGA. The ends were cut back, 5 bases at V and 6 bases at J, with 15 bases in the middle. The CDR3 sequence is 14 residues long. CDR3 in amino acids: CASSKQGTMDTQYF. Here the CDR3 DNA reads TGTGCCAGCAGCAAACAGGGTACTATGGATACGCAGTATTTT.

This clone was seen a single time. The chain links TRBV5-6 to TRBJ1-2; 7 bases agree with TRBD1. CDR1 and CDR2 (germline): SGHDT, YYEEEE. The CDR3 extends over 13 amino acids. The ends lost 2 bases at V and 9 bases at J; junction bases unmatched: 7. This chain's CDR3 is CASSLRDSRSYTF. DNA for the CDR3: TGTGCCAGCAGCTTACGGGACAGCAGGAGCTACACCTTC.

The chain links TRBV29-1 to TRBJ2-3; 13 bases align to TRBD2. Germline V gene sequence: CDR1 SQVTM, CDR2 ANQGSEA. This CDR3 is 14 amino acids long. The trim removed 4 bases at V and 6 bases at J, leaving 4 bases unmatched. Here the CDR3 DNA reads TGCAGCGTTGGGACTAGCGGGAGTATCGATACGCAGTATTTT. Translated: CSVGTSGSIDTQYF.

V is TRBV5-5 and J is TRBJ2-1, with 10 bases identical to TRBD2. Germline V gives CDR1 SGHKS, CDR2 YYEKEE (reference sequence). V lost 4 bases to trimming and J lost 7 bases; unmatched junction nucleotides: 11. CDR3 length equals 16 residues. DNA of the CDR3: TGTGCCAGCAGCCCGGTAGCGGGAGGCCGGTGGAATGAGCAGTTCTTC. Its translation is CASSPVAGGRWNEQFF.

The chain combines TRBV19 with TRBJ1-1; TRBD1 aligns across 8 bases. V was pared by 4 bases and J by 0 bases, with 10 bases of the junction left unmatched. Germline CDR1 and CDR2: LNHDA and SQIVND (reference sequence). CDR3 length equals 17 residues. The CDR3 spells CASSNLGTGILNTEAFF. The CDR3 region has the DNA TGTGCCAGTAGTAATCTCGGGACAGGAATCCTGAACACTGAAGCTTTCTTT.

This rearrangement joins TRBV2 to TRBJ2-4, with D possibly TRBD1 on 6 matching bases. The germline gives CDR1 SNHLY, CDR2 FYNNEI. The CDR3 loop spans 14 amino acids. Trimming removed 5 bases at V and 8 bases at J, with 16 bases between. The CDR3 coding sequence is TGTGCCAGCAGTATACCTGACAGGCCGGACATTCAGTACTTC. Amino acid sequence: CASSIPDRPDIQYF.

The gene calls are TRBV19 and TRBJ2-1; D might be TRBD1 (9 bases). Trimming shortened V by 6 bases and J by 3 bases, and 15 bases separated the two germline ends. The CDR3 is 15 amino acids. Per the germline V gene, CDR1 is LNHDA and CDR2 is SQIVND (reference sequence). CDR3 amino acids: CASSGGDRVYNEQFF. The CDR3, as DNA: TGTGCCAGTAGCGGGGGGGACAGGGTCTACAATGAGCAGTTCTTC.

The rearrangement links TRBV19 to TRBJ2-7; TRBD2 is a possible D gene (5 bases). The CDR3 totals 14 residues. Trimming left V 3 bases short and J 0 bases short, with 9 bases between. Germline V gene sequence: CDR1 LNHDA, CDR2 SQIVND (reference sequence). The CDR3 here is CASSMVTSSYEQYF. The CDR3 nucleotides are TGTGCCAGTAGTATGGTTACTAGCTCCTACGAGCAGTACTTC.

The chain has TRBV4-1 and TRBJ2-3; D tentatively fits TRBD1 or TRBD2 (5 bases each). V shed 0 bases and J shed 0 bases, with 13 bases lying between them. Germline V lookup: CDR1 MGHRA, CDR2 YSYEKL. This CDR3 contains 17 residues. DNA of the CDR3: TGCGCCAGCAGCCAAGAGGGACGGATGTTTAGCACAGATACGCAGTATTTT. This encodes CASSQEGRMFSTDTQYF.

The chain joins TRBV18 to TRBJ2-2; D uncertain. V lost 4 bases and J 8 bases, leaving 8 bases between the germline ends. The CDR3 runs 12 residues. Looked up from germline, CDR1 is KGHSH and CDR2 is LQKENI. CDR3 sequence: CASSRGEGELFF. CDR3 in DNA: TGTGCCAGCTCACGAGGCGAGGGGGAGCTGTTTTTT.

The V and J genes are TRBV4-2 and TRBJ2-7; 7 nucleotides align to TRBD1. Germline CDR1 reads LGHNA; CDR2 reads YNFKEQ. This CDR3 comprises 16 residues. V shed 0 bases, J shed 3 bases, and the junction held 8 bases outside the gene matches. CDR3 amino acids: CASSQEAAGGFYEQYF. In nucleotides, the CDR3 is TGTGCCAGCAGCCAAGAGGCGGCAGGGGGATTCTACGAGCAGTACTTC.

CDR3 DNA sequence: TGTGCCAGTATGTTAGGGTGGAGGAGATACACCGGGGAGCTGTTTTTT. Translation: CASMLGWRRYTGELFF. The chain joins TRBV5-6 to TRBJ2-2, with a tentative D call TRBD2 (5 bases). Germline V lookup: CDR1 SGHDT, CDR2 YYEEEE. The CDR3 spans 16 residues. The V and J ends lost 8 bases and 3 bases respectively, with 20 bases between them.

The chain is built from TRBV7-2 and TRBJ2-6; perhaps TRBD1 as D (6 bases). Trimming left V 4 bases short and J 9 bases short, with 22 bases between. Germline values: CDR1 SGHTA, CDR2 FQGNSA. The CDR3 spans 17 residues. The CDR3 sequence is CASSSSGTYSGGNVLTF. CDR3 coding DNA: TGTGCCAGCAGCTCATCCGGGACATACTCTGGCGGCAACGTCCTGACTTTC. Complete variable domain (other parts from reference TRBV7-2 and TRBJ2-6): GAGVSQSPSNKVTEKGKDVELRCDPISGHTALYWYRQSLGQGLEFLIYFQGNSAPDKSGLPSDRFSAERTGGSVSTLTIQRTQQEDSAVYLCASSSSGTYSGGNVLTFGAGSRLTVL.

The CDR3 coding sequence is TGTGCCAGCAGCGTAAGAGGGGAGAACACCGGGGAGCTGTTTTTT. Translating it yields CASSVRGENTGELFF. The J gene is TRBJ2-2, the V gene TRBV9; D may match TRBD1 or TRBD2 (5 bases each). Germline assignment: CDR1 SGDLS and CDR2 YYNGEE. V lost 1 base, J lost 1 base, and 8 bases lay in between. The CDR3 is 15 residues long.

The rearrangement uses TRBV7-9 and TRBJ2-7; 7 bases are a match to TRBD2. The CDR3 has 17 amino acids. CDR1 and CDR2 (germline): SEHNR, FQNEAQ (reference sequence). Unmatched junction bases numbered 13, after V lost 2 bases and J lost 3 bases. The chain's CDR3 is CASSLRNGASGYYEQYF. CDR3 DNA: TGTGCCAGCAGCTTAAGAAACGGAGCTAGCGGATACTACGAGCAGTACTTC.

The chain combines TRBV5-4 with TRBJ2-1; D is uncertain. Germline values: CDR1 SGHNT, CDR2 YYREEE (reference sequence). The length of the CDR3 is 16 residues. The ends were cut back, 0 bases at V and 3 bases at J, with 13 bases in the middle. CDR3: CASSLAISRFYNEQFF. CDR3 sequence (DNA): TGTGCCAGCAGCTTGGCCATCAGCCGATTCTACAATGAGCAGTTCTTC.